The 31 T cell receptor beta chains below all came from one sample that was sequenced in a study of blood T cell repertoires in COVID-19. TCRdb's copy holds only in-frame clones and misses some; the assay was immunoSEQ multiplex PCR. The sample contains over 350,000 clones, 80% to 90% of which appear only once. The sample taken for sequencing was peripheral blood. The receptor set was obtained from a woman between 25 and 40 years old with acute or convalescent COVID-19.

The chain is built from TRBV2 and TRBJ1-4; 11 positions match TRBD1. CDR1 and CDR2 (germline): SNHLY, FYNNEI. The CDR3 contains 16 residues. V gave up 6 bases and J gave up 8 bases; unmatched junction bases: 11. The CDR3 reads CASRDSGTGGKEKLFF. The CDR3, as DNA: TGTGCCAGCAGGGACTCCGGGACAGGGGGGAAAGAAAAACTGTTTTTT.

V and J are TRBV2 and TRBJ1-2; D is unclear. Trimming took off 10 bases at V and 2 bases at J, with 17 bases between the two ends. The CDR3 has 14 amino acids. CDR1 is SNHLY and CDR2 is FYNNEI in the germline V gene. The CDR3 protein is CATNLLSQNYGYTF. For the CDR3, the DNA is TGTGCCACCAATCTACTAAGCCAAAACTATGGCTACACCTTC.

J is TRBJ2-5 and V is TRBV4-1; TRBD2 agrees at 7 bases. This CDR3 has 17 amino acids. From germline, CDR1 is MGHRA and CDR2 YSYEKL. The trim removed 1 base at V and 2 bases at J, leaving 10 bases unmatched. Here the CDR3 DNA reads TGCGCCAGCAGCCAAGCTTCCAGCGGGGCCTTACAAGAGACCCAGTACTTC. It yields the protein CASSQASSGALQETQYF.

V gene TRBV29-1 combines with J gene TRBJ1-1; 9 bases fit TRBD1. The V segment lost 6 bases and the J segment 7 bases; nucleotides outside the gene matches: 9. This CDR3 has 13 residues. The germline V gene encodes CDR1 SQVTM and CDR2 ANQGSEA. CDR3 region: CSVSGQGSYEAFF. The CDR3 DNA reads as TGCAGCGTATCGGGACAGGGCTCGTATGAAGCTTTCTTT.

This chain links TRBV30 with TRBJ1-6, with D maybe TRBD1 (5 bases). Germline V lookup: CDR1 GTSNPN, CDR2 SVGIG (reference sequence). The V end lost 3 bases, the J end lost 8 bases, and 11 bases lay between the germline ends. CDR3 size: 13 residues. CDR3 in amino acids: CAWRSREDSPLHF. As DNA, the CDR3 is TGTGCCTGGAGAAGCAGGGAGGATTCACCCCTCCACTTT.

This clone appeared once. The rearrangement links TRBV3-1 (or the pseudogene TRBV3-2) to TRBJ2-3; 8 bases line up with TRBD2. With V trimmed by 5 bases and J by 5 bases, 15 bases remained unmatched. This CDR3 is built from 17 residues. Germline CDR1 is LGHDT and CDR2 is YNNKEL (reference sequence). CDR3 coding DNA: TGTGCCAGCAGCGTGTCTTTGTCGGGGGGGCTTGGAGATACGCAGTATTTT. This codes for CASSVSLSGGLGDTQYF.

The chain carries TRBV28 and TRBJ1-5; 7 nucleotides align to TRBD1. The CDR3 loop spans 16 amino acids. J was trimmed by 8 bases and V by 5 bases; bases with no gene match: 15. Germline V gene lookup returns CDR1 MDHEN and CDR2 SYDVKM. The DNA for the CDR3 is TGTGCCAGCAGTGCTCAGGGACAGCGGTACGGGAAGCCCCAGCATTTT. Translated, it gives CASSAQGQRYGKPQHF.

This clone was detected once. The chain couples TRBV7-3 to TRBJ2-5, with D maybe TRBD2 (6 bases). The length of the CDR3 is 14 residues. The V end lost 5 bases, the J end lost 3 bases, and 13 bases lay between the germline ends. Looked up from germline, CDR1 is SGHTA and CDR2 is FQGTGA. CDR3 amino acids: CASSEPSSEETQYF. DNA for the CDR3: TGTGCCAGCAGCGAACCATCTAGCGAAGAGACCCAGTACTTC.

As concerns this clone: The same CDR3 also results from other DNA sequences found in this sample. The chain recombines TRBV29-1 with TRBJ2-1; TRBD2 matches 13 bases. This CDR3 has 14 residues. After removal of 4 bases from V and 4 bases from J, the junction contained 1 base not matched to a gene. CDR1 is SQVTM and CDR2 is ANQGSEA in the germline V gene. CDR3 DNA sequence: TGCAGCGTTGGGGGACTAGCGGGATACAATGAGCAGTTCTTC. Residues: CSVGGLAGYNEQFF.

As DNA, the CDR3 is TGTGCCAGCAGTTACTCTCTGGGGCTGGGGACCCAGTACTTC. Its protein product is CASSYSLGLGTQYF. V is TRBV6-5 and J is TRBJ2-5; a possible D gene is TRBD1 (5 bases). The CDR3 is 14 amino acids. The V end was cut by 0 bases, the J end by 7 bases, with 12 bases between. Germline values: CDR1 MNHEY, CDR2 SVGAGI.

V is TRBV10-3 and J is TRBJ1-6; TRBD1 matches 8 bases. Trimming took 6 bases from V and 6 from J; bases not matched to a gene: 10. CDR3 length: 16 amino acids. Germline values: CDR1 ENHRY, CDR2 SYGVKD. The CDR3 nucleotides are TGTGCCATCAGCCTGACAGGGGAAGAGAGTAATTCACCCCTCCACTTT. It translates to CAISLTGEESNSPLHF.

The chain employs TRBV5-4 and TRBJ1-1, with D tentatively TRBD1 (6 bases). The CDR3 is 15 amino acids. Deletions cut 0 bases from V and 2 bases from J, with 11 bases between. Germline values: CDR1 SGHNT, CDR2 YYREEE (reference sequence). The CDR3 DNA follows: TGTGCCAGCAGCTTGGCCTCGACAGGAAACACTGAAGCTTTCTTT. Protein sequence: CASSLASTGNTEAFF.

The genes are TRBV5-8 and TRBJ1-5; weak D call: TRBD1 (5 bases). V lost 2 bases and J lost 5, with 14 bases in between. The CDR3 runs to 15 residues. Germline assignment: CDR1 SGHTS and CDR2 YDEGEE. The CDR3 DNA sequence: TGTGCCAGCAGCTTTGATAGGGGCCTCGATCAGCCCCAGCATTTT. Translation gives CASSFDRGLDQPQHF.

This clone was counted a single time. This sequence joins TRBV29-1 and TRBJ2-7; TRBD1 matches 7 bases. This CDR3 is 13 amino acids long. The J segment lost 5 bases and the V segment lost 4 bases, leaving 8 bases of the junction unmatched. Germline values: CDR1 SQVTM, CDR2 ANQGSEA. CDR3 coding DNA: TGCAGCGTTGTGATGGACAGGTTTGACGAGCAGTACTTC. Amino acids: CSVVMDRFDEQYF.

V gene TRBV2 combines with J gene TRBJ1-2, with TRBD1 as a possible D gene (5 bases). The germline V gene encodes CDR1 SNHLY and CDR2 FYNNEI. CDR3 size: 15 residues. V lost 0 bases to trimming and J lost 7 bases, with 15 bases between them. CDR3 sequence (DNA): TGTGCCAGCAGTGAAGCGCTTCAGGGAGGGGCTGGCTACACCTTC. Translated, it gives CASSEALQGGAGYTF. Looking up the rest from reference TRBV2 and TRBJ1-2 gives the full variable domain: EPEVTQTPSHQVTQMGQEVILRCVPISNHLYFYWYRQILGQKVEFLVSFYNNEISEKSEIFDDQFSVERPDGSNFTLKIRSTKLEDSAMYFCASSEALQGGAGYTFGSGTRLTVV.

The chain combines TRBV4-1 with TRBJ2-5, with D tentatively TRBD2 (5 bases). CDR3 length equals 15 residues. CDR1 is MGHRA, CDR2 YSYEKL, per germline. V gave up 0 bases and J gave up 5 bases, with 13 bases separating them. Written as DNA, the CDR3 is TGCGCCAGCAGCCAAGATTTCAGCGGCGGGGAGACCCAGTACTTC. Translated: CASSQDFSGGETQYF.

The chain employs TRBV5-8 and TRBJ1-6; 7 nucleotides match TRBD1. The CDR3 sequence is 15 residues long. J was trimmed by 10 bases and V by 4 bases; bases with no gene match: 11. CDR1 is SGHTS, CDR2 YDEGEE, per germline. CDR3 bases: TGTGCCAGCAGCCGACTCACAGGGGCCAGCTCACCCCTCCACTTT. Protein: CASSRLTGASSPLHF.

This clone turned up a few times. The chain carries TRBV7-2 and TRBJ1-5; no firm D call. The CDR3 spans 15 residues. With 3 bases removed from V and 0 bases from J, the gap between germline ends came to 9 bases. CDR1 and CDR2 (germline): SGHTA, FQGNSA. This CDR3 reads CASSFWEYSNQPQHF. CDR3 coding DNA: TGTGCCAGCAGCTTTTGGGAGTATAGCAATCAGCCCCAGCATTTT.

The rearrangement joins TRBV6-5 to TRBJ1-2; a weak D match, TRBD1 (6 bases). The V and J ends lost 2 bases and 4 bases respectively, with 11 bases between them. The CDR3 consists of 14 residues. CDR1 is MNHEY, CDR2 SVGAGI, per germline. The chain's CDR3 is CASSYVGASYGYTF. The CDR3 DNA follows: TGTGCCAGCAGTTACGTGGGGGCGAGCTATGGCTACACCTTC.

The rearrangement joins TRBV10-3 to TRBJ2-1; 8 nucleotides align to TRBD2. V shed 4 bases and J 0 bases; nucleotides not matched to a gene: 14. Germline lookup yields CDR1 ENHRY and CDR2 SYGVKD. CDR3 size: 19 residues. The CDR3 DNA sequence: TGTGCCATCAGTGGACGAGGAGGTAGCGGGATAAGCTCCTACAATGAGCAGTTCTTC. Amino acids: CAISGRGGSGISSYNEQFF.

This clone was seen just once. The V gene is TRBV6-2 or TRBV6-3, the J gene TRBJ1-1; D is perhaps TRBD1 (5 bases). V shed 2 bases and J shed 4 bases, with 20 bases lying between them. CDR1 is MNHEY and CDR2 is SVGEGT in the germline V gene. CDR3 length: 17 amino acids. Here the CDR3 DNA reads TGTGCCAGCAGTTACCGCCCGGGGAGGGGAAGGAGCACTGAAGCTTTCTTT. This gives the protein CASSYRPGRGRSTEAFF.

The rearrangement links TRBV19 to TRBJ2-1; no definite D call. Germline loops: CDR1 LNHDA, CDR2 SQIVND (reference sequence). The V and J ends lost 8 bases and 8 bases respectively, with 16 bases between them. This CDR3 spans 13 amino acids. In DNA, the CDR3 is TGTGCCAGTCGCCCAGGAATATCGCATGAGCAGTTCTTC. As protein: CASRPGISHEQFF.

The chain joins TRBV5-6 to TRBJ1-4, with D possibly being TRBD1 (5 bases). This CDR3 has 13 amino acids. Trimming cost V 1 base and J 8 bases, with 9 bases left between them. The germline CDR1 and CDR2 sequences are SGHDT and YYEEEE. The CDR3 nucleotides read TGTGCCAGCAGCTTGCCCAGGGAAGAAAAACTGTTTTTT. Amino acid sequence: CASSLPREEKLFF.

In its sample, this clone was seen once. The DNA of the CDR3 is TGCGCCAGCAGCCAAGCCCCGGGACAGGGATTCGGCTACACCTTC. Translated, it gives CASSQAPGQGFGYTF. The chain couples TRBV4-1 to TRBJ1-2; TRBD1 aligns across 9 bases. The CDR3 is 15 residues long. The V and J ends lost 1 base and 8 bases, in that order; junction bases with no gene match: 8. The germline CDR1 and CDR2 sequences are MGHRA and YSYEKL.

This rearrangement joins TRBV9 to TRBJ2-7, with D possibly matching TRBD1 (6 bases). This CDR3 region has 14 residues. Trimming stripped 3 bases from V and 4 bases from J, with 14 bases between. Germline V gene data show CDR1 as SGDLS and CDR2 as YYNGEE. CDR3: CASSAWDTPYEQYF. CDR3 DNA: TGTGCCAGCAGCGCCTGGGACACCCCTTACGAGCAGTACTTC.

The rearrangement joins TRBV2 to TRBJ2-7; 7 bases fit TRBD2. The J segment lost 2 bases and the V segment lost 7 bases, leaving 11 bases of the junction unmatched. There are 15 residues in the CDR3. Germline assignment: CDR1 SNHLY and CDR2 FYNNEI. The CDR3 DNA sequence: TGTGCCAGCAAACTAAAGGCCGGGACTACCTACGAGCAGTACTTC. Its translation is CASKLKAGTTYEQYF.

The chain links TRBV5-8 to TRBJ2-2, with 7 bases identical to TRBD1. J lost 4 bases, V lost 0 bases, and 9 bases had no gene match. The CDR3 extends over 17 amino acids. From germline, CDR1 is SGHTS and CDR2 YDEGEE. Written as DNA, the CDR3 is TGTGCCAGCAGCTTGGCCGGAGAGGGGGCTCGCACCGGGGAGCTGTTTTTT. This encodes CASSLAGEGARTGELFF.

This rearrangement joins TRBV3-1 (or the pseudogene TRBV3-2) to TRBJ2-1, with TRBD2 as a possible D gene (5 bases). Germline V gene lookup returns CDR1 LGHDT and CDR2 YNNKEL (reference sequence). V was pared by 4 bases and J by 12 bases, with 19 bases between. The length of the CDR3 is 14 residues. Here the CDR3 DNA reads TGTGCCAGCAGCCTCGAGGACGGCCCTCGGGGGCAGTTCTTC. It translates to CASSLEDGPRGQFF.

The chain employs TRBV5-6 and TRBJ2-5, with D unclear. The germline gives CDR1 SGHDT, CDR2 YYEEEE. The germline V and J ends were trimmed by 7 bases and 1 base, with 14 bases remaining between them. There are 14 residues in the CDR3. The CDR3 coding sequence is TGTGCCAGCTCCACTCCCCGGAGCCAAGAGACCCAGTACTTC. Its translation is CASSTPRSQETQYF. Combining the CDR3 with reference TRBV5-6 and TRBJ2-5 gives the whole variable domain DAGVTQSPTHLIKTRGQQVTLRCSPKSGHDTVSWYQQALGQGPQFIFQYYEEEERQRGNFPDRFSGHQFPNYSSELNVNALLLGDSALYLCASSTPRSQETQYFGPGTRLLVL.

The chain employs TRBV9 and TRBJ2-2; D unclear. The CDR3 spans 16 residues. Germline CDR1 reads SGDLS; CDR2 reads YYNGEE. V lost 0 bases to trimming and J lost 0 bases, with 9 bases between them. CDR3 sequence (DNA): TGTGCCAGCAGCGTAGTCCCAGGCACGAACACCGGGGAGCTGTTTTTT. Protein sequence: CASSVVPGTNTGELFF.

This clone was seen only a few times. The CDR3 is CASSQDLIETQYF. CDR3 nucleotide sequence: TGTGCCAGCAGCCAAGATCTAATAGAGACCCAGTACTTC. This sequence joins TRBV14 and TRBJ2-5; D remains unclear. This CDR3 has 13 amino acids. The V gene lost 0 bases and the J gene lost 4 bases, with 6 bases spanning the gap. Per germline, CDR1 SGHDN and CDR2 FVKESK.